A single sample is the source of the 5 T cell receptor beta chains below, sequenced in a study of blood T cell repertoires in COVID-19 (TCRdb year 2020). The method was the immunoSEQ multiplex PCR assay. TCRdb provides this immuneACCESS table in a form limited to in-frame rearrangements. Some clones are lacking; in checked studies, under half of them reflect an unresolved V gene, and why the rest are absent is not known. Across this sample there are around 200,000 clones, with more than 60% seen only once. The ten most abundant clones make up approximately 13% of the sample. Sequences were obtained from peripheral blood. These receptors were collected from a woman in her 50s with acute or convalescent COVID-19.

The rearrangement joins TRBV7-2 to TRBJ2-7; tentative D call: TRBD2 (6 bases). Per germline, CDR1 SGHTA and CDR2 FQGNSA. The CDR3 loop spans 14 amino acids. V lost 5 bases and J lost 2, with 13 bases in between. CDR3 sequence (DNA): TGTGCCAGCAGCCCCGCGGGGCGGACCTACGAGCAGTACTTC. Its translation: CASSPAGRTYEQYF.

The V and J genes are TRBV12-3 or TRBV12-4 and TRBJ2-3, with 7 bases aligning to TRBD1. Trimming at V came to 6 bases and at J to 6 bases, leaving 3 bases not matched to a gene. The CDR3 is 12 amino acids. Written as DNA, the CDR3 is TGTGCCAGCAGCCCCAGGGGGGATACGCAGTATTTT. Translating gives CASSPRGDTQYF.

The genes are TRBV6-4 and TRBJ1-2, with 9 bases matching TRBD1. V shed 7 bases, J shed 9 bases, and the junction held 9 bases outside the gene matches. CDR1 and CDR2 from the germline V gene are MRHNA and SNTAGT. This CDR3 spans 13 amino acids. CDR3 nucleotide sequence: TGTGCCAGCAAACCTACAGGGGGCGGTCGCTACACCTTC. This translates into CASKPTGGGRYTF.

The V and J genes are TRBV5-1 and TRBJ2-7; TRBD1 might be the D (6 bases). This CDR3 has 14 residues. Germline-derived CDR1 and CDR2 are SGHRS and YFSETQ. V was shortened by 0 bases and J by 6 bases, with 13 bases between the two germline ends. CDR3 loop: CASSLDNLDSEQYF. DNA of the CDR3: TGCGCCAGCAGCTTGGATAATCTGGACAGCGAGCAGTACTTC.

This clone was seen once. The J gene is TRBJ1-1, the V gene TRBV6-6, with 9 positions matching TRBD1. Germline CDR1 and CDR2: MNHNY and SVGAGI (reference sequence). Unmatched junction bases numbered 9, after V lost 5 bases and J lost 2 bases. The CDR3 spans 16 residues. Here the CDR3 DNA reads TGTGCCAGCAGTACGGACAGGGGAAGCGCAAACACTGAAGCTTTCTTT. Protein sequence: CASSTDRGSANTEAFF.